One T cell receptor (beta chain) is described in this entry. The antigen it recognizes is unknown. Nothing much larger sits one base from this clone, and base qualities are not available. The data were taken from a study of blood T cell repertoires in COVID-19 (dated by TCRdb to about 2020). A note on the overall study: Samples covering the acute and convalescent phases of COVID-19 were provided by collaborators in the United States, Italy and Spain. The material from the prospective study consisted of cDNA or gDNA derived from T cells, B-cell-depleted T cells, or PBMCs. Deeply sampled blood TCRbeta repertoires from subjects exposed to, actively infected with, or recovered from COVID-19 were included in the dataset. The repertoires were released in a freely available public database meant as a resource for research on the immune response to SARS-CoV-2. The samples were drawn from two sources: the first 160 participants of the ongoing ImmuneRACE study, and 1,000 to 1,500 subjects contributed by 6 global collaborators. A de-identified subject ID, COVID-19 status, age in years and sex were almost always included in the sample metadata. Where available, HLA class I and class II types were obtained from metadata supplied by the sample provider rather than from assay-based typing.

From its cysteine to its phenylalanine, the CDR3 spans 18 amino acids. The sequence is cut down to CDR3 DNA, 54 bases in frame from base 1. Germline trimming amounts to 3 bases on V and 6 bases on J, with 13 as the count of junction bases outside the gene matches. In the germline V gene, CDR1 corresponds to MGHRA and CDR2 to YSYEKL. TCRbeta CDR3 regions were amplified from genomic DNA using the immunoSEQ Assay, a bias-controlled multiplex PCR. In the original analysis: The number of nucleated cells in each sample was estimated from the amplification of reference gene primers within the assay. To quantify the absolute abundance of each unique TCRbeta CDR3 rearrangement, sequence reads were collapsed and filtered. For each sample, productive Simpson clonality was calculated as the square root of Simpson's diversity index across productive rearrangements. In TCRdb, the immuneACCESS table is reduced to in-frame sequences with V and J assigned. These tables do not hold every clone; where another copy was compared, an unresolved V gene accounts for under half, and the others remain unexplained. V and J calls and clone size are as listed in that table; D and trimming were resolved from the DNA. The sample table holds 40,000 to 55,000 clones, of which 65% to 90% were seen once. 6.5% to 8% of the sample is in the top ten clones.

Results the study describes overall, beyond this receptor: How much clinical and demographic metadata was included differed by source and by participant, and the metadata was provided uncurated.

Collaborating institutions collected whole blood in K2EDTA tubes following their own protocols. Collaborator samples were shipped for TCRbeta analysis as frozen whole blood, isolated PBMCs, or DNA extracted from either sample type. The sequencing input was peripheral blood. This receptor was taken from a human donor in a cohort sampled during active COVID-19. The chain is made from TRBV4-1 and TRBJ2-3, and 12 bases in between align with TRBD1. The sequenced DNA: TGCGCCAGCAGCCAGTCCCCGGGACAGGGGGCGCAATCGGATACGCAGTATTTT. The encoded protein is CASSQSPGQGAQSDTQYF.